The table lists the clone carrying this T cell receptor beta chain with a count of one. This specimen belongs to a study of blood T cell repertoires in COVID-19. Looked up from germline, CDR1 is SEHNR and CDR2 is FQNEAQ (reference sequence). The CDR3 sequence is 18 residues long. Trimming removed 5 bases from V and 3 bases from J; junction bases left unmatched: 15. Participants classified as exposed had met a COVID-19 case within 2 weeks before study entry. Original analysis: Reference gene primer amplification in the assay estimated nucleated cell counts. Repertoires were generated with immunoSEQ multiplex PCR, while TCRdb's copy carries only in-frame clones and drops some. V and J calls plus clone size are reproduced from that table; the DNA served to infer D and trimming. The repertoire consists of about 260,000 clones, with about 90% occurring once and the leading ten covering about 3.4%.

This chain uses TRBV7-9 with TRBJ2-3; 9 bases map to TRBD2. The sequencing sample was made of PBMCs or T cells enriched from blood (not recorded which). The clonotype comes from a woman between 35 and 50 years old who had been exposed to COVID-19. The chain's CDR3 is CASSPSSGVAGATDTQYF. CDR3 in DNA: TGTGCCAGCAGCCCCTCGTCGGGTGTAGCGGGAGCAACAGATACGCAGTATTTT. Drawing the rest from reference TRBV7-9 and TRBJ2-3, the complete variable domain is DTGVSQNPRHKITKRGQNVTFRCDPISEHNRLYWYRQTLGQGPEFLTYFQNEAQLEKSRLLSDRFSAERPKGSFSTLEIQRTEQGDSAMYLCASSPSSGVAGATDTQYFGPGTRLTVL.